This T cell receptor (beta chain) was recorded in a study of blood T cell repertoires in COVID-19. As for the study in general: Acute-phase and convalescent COVID-19 samples originated in the United States, Italy and Spain. T cells, B-cell-depleted T cells, or PBMCs supplied cDNA or gDNA.

Seattle cases were enrolled at active infection and followed longitudinally. Germline V gene sequence: CDR1 GTSNPN, CDR2 SVGIG (reference sequence). Losses at the gene ends were 1 base for V and 6 bases for J; bases not matched to a gene: 4. The CDR3 is made up of 15 amino acids. Original analysis: Using reference gene primer amplification, nucleated cell counts were estimated. Using immunoSEQ multiplex PCR, the repertoire was profiled, and TCRdb retains in-frame clones only, with some absent. V, J and clone size were drawn from that table, and D and trimming were deduced from the DNA. This table has around 60,000 clones, approximately 80% appearing once.

The TCR originated in a man aged 50-59 years with COVID-19, enrolled during active disease. The chain combines TRBV30 with TRBJ2-2; 11 bases are shared with TRBD2. The specimen sequenced was peripheral blood. CDR3 in DNA: TGTGCCTGGAGTGACCTGGGACTAGCGGCCGGGGAGCTGTTTTTT. Translation: CAWSDLGLAAGELFF.